These 16 T cell receptor beta chains were sequenced from one sample in a study of shared clonotypes between healthy human individuals. Clones were read by immunoSEQ multiplex PCR, and TCRdb kept only the in-frame ones, dropping some. The sample records some 2,500,000 clones, 92% being singletons. The source material was naive CD4+ T cells from PBMCs. As for subset: CD45RA+ positively selected. These receptors all come from a man younger than 35 in good health. Some clones in this sample may be carry-over from other donors' samples.

This clone occurred once. J is TRBJ2-7 and V is TRBV28; TRBD1 agrees at 8 bases. J gave up 4 bases and V 6 bases, and 11 bases lay outside the gene matches. This CDR3 is 15 amino acids long. Germline loops: CDR1 MDHEN, CDR2 SYDVKM. This CDR3 reads CASRPQGAIKYEQYF. The CDR3 DNA reads TGTGCCAGCAGGCCCCAGGGGGCGATTAAGTACGAGCAGTACTTC. The full variable domain, completed using reference TRBV28 and TRBJ2-7, is DVKVTQSSRYLVKRTGEKVFLECVQDMDHENMFWYRQDPGLGLRLIYFSYDVKMKEKGDIPEGYSVSREKKERFSLILESASTNQTSMYLCASRPQGAIKYEQYFGPGTRLTVT.

The CDR3 here is CASSVSGRDTGELFF. In DNA form, the CDR3 reads TGCGCCAGCAGCGTTAGCGGGAGGGACACCGGGGAGCTGTTTTTT. The V and J genes are TRBV5-1 and TRBJ2-2, with 11 nucleotides matching TRBD2. The germline CDR1 and CDR2 sequences are SGHRS and YFSETQ. V trimming: 4 bases; J trimming: 3 bases; junction bases outside the gene matches: 2. CDR3 size: 15 residues. The full variable domain, with the rest looked up from reference TRBV5-1 and TRBJ2-2, is KAGVTQTPRYLIKTRGQQVTLSCSPISGHRSVSWYQQTPGQGLQFLFEYFSETQRNKGNFPGRFSGRQFSNSRSEMNVSTLELGDSALYLCASSVSGRDTGELFFGEGSRLTVL.

This chain links TRBV29-1 with TRBJ2-1, with D uncertain. The ends were cut back, 2 bases at V and 8 bases at J, with 13 bases in the middle. CDR3 length: 13 amino acids. Germline V gene lookup returns CDR1 SQVTM and CDR2 ANQGSEA. CDR3 nucleotides: TGCAGCGTTGAACATGGGGTTTCAGATGAGCAGTTCTTC. Protein sequence: CSVEHGVSDEQFF.

The chain recombines TRBV9 with TRBJ2-3, with TRBD1 identical over 7 bases. J gave up 1 base and V 3 bases, and 11 bases lay outside the gene matches. The CDR3 covers 17 residues. Germline V gives CDR1 SGDLS, CDR2 YYNGEE. CDR3 coding DNA: TGTGCCAGCAGCGCCCTCCCCGGACAGGCGGGCACAGATACGCAGTATTTT. It codes for CASSALPGQAGTDTQYF.

The rearrangement links TRBV5-1 to TRBJ2-7; 14 nucleotides agree with TRBD2. This CDR3 is 15 amino acids long. The trim removed 3 bases at V and 5 bases at J, leaving 4 bases unmatched. Germline CDR1 is SGHRS and CDR2 is YFSETQ. CDR3 amino acids: CASSWGTSGSDEQYF. CDR3 sequence (DNA): TGCGCCAGCAGCTGGGGGACTAGCGGGAGCGACGAGCAGTACTTC.

This clone turned up a few times. The V call is TRBV11-2, the J call TRBJ2-5; possible D gene TRBD2, 7 bases. Germline lookup yields CDR1 SGHAT and CDR2 FQNNGV. V lost 7 bases and J lost 4, with 13 bases in between. This CDR3 contains 13 residues. This CDR3 is CASMRGLRETQYF. In nucleotides, the CDR3 is TGTGCCAGCATGCGGGGGCTCCGAGAGACCCAGTACTTC. The variable domain in full, with the rest retrieved from reference TRBV11-2 and TRBJ2-5, is EAGVAQSPRYKIIEKRQSVAFWCNPISGHATLYWYQQILGQGPKLLIQFQNNGVVDDSQLPKDRFSAERLKGVDSTLKIQPAKLEDSAVYLCASMRGLRETQYFGPGTRLLVL.

The chain recombines TRBV5-1 with TRBJ1-5, with TRBD1 matching 10 bases. Germline V gene data show CDR1 as SGHRS and CDR2 as YFSETQ. The CDR3 has 14 residues. The junction had 5 bases not matched to a gene; V was cut back by 2 bases and J by 9 bases. The CDR3 protein is CASSFGTGEGPQHF. The CDR3 nucleotides are TGCGCCAGCAGCTTCGGGACAGGGGAGGGGCCCCAGCATTTT.

CDR3 protein: CASSPRWSNTGELFF. The CDR3 nucleotides read TGTGCCAGCTCACCGAGGTGGTCGAACACCGGGGAGCTGTTTTTT. This chain joins TRBV18 and TRBJ2-2; D not certain. V was clipped by 3 bases and J by 0 bases, with 8 bases between them. CDR3 size: 15 residues. CDR1 is KGHSH and CDR2 is LQKENI in the germline V gene.

The chain links TRBV2 to TRBJ1-1; D remains ambiguous. CDR3 length equals 13 residues. V was pared by 7 bases and J by 2 bases, with 11 bases between. The germline V gene has CDR1 SNHLY and CDR2 FYNNEI. CDR3 in amino acids: CASNFDENTEAFF. The CDR3 coding sequence is TGTGCCAGCAATTTCGACGAAAACACTGAAGCTTTCTTT.

The chain has TRBV5-4 and TRBJ2-7, with D tentatively TRBD1 or TRBD2 (6 bases each). The CDR3 runs to 15 residues. V shed 4 bases and J shed 4 bases, with 18 bases lying between them. In germline, CDR1 is SGHNT, CDR2 YYREEE (reference sequence). The CDR3 nucleotides read TGTGCCAGCAGCCGGGGAGGTGGGGGCAATTACGAGCAGTACTTC. This gives the protein CASSRGGGGNYEQYF.

This rearrangement joins TRBV28 to TRBJ2-1; 8 positions match TRBD2. The germline CDR1 and CDR2 sequences are MDHEN and SYDVKM. Unmatched junction bases numbered 6, after V lost 7 bases and J lost 10 bases. The CDR3 runs 12 residues. CDR3: CASTYSGGEQFF. The CDR3, as DNA: TGTGCCAGCACCTACTCGGGGGGGGAGCAGTTCTTC.

V is TRBV27 and J is TRBJ2-1, with 9 bases that match TRBD2. CDR1 MNHEY and CDR2 SMNVEV come from the germline V gene (reference sequence). The trim removed 2 bases at V and 1 base at J, leaving 6 bases unmatched. The CDR3 has 17 amino acids. In DNA form, the CDR3 reads TGTGCCAGCAGTTTAAACCTAGCGGGGTCTTCCTACAATGAGCAGTTCTTC. Amino acid sequence: CASSLNLAGSSYNEQFF.

V gene TRBV30 combines with J gene TRBJ2-4; D is perhaps TRBD1 or TRBD2 (6 bases each). Trimming shortened V by 8 bases and J by 0 bases, and 17 bases separated the two germline ends. CDR3 size: 15 residues. Germline CDR1 and CDR2: GTSNPN and SVGIG (reference sequence). The CDR3 loop reads CASGGGRGAKNIQYF. The CDR3 DNA is TGTGCCAGTGGAGGGGGTCGGGGAGCCAAAAACATTCAGTACTTC.

The J gene is TRBJ2-7, the V gene TRBV19; 11 bases match TRBD2. Per the germline V gene, CDR1 is LNHDA and CDR2 is SQIVND (reference sequence). V lost 6 bases and J lost 4; bases outside the gene matches: 2. This CDR3 has 13 amino acids. This chain's CDR3 is CASRPSGRYEQYF. CDR3 sequence (DNA): TGTGCCAGTAGACCTAGCGGGAGGTACGAGCAGTACTTC. Full variable domain (rest looked up from reference TRBV19 and TRBJ2-7): DGGITQSPKYLFRKEGQNVTLSCEQNLNHDAMYWYRQDPGQGLRLIYYSQIVNDFQKGDIAEGYSVSREKKESFPLTVTSAQKNPTAFYLCASRPSGRYEQYFGPGTRLTVT.

Regarding this clone: The same CDR3 is also encoded by other DNA sequences in this sample. The V call is TRBV5-1, the J call TRBJ2-7; TRBD2 matches 11 bases. The CDR3 has 14 amino acids. CDR1 is SGHRS, CDR2 YFSETQ, per germline. Trimming at V came to 1 base and at J to 4 bases, leaving 1 base not matched to a gene. Written as DNA, the CDR3 is TGCGCCAGCAGCTTGACTAGCGGGAGTTACGAGCAGTACTTC. It specifies CASSLTSGSYEQYF.

The chain couples TRBV10-3 to TRBJ1-1; D gene uncertain. In germline, CDR1 is ENHRY, CDR2 SYGVKD. Trimming removed 0 bases at V and 11 bases at J, with 13 bases between. The length of the CDR3 is 13 residues. The CDR3 nucleotides read TGTGCCATCAGTGAGTCGTTACGGGGTGAGGCTTTCTTT. Protein: CAISESLRGEAFF.